These T cell receptor beta chains were read from a single sample in a study of blood T cell repertoires in COVID-19. Sequencing used immunoSEQ multiplex PCR; TCRdb keeps in-frame clones, though not all of them. This table has 40,000 or so clones, approximately 90% appearing once. Sequences were obtained from peripheral blood. Receptor source: a man aged 45-65 years with active COVID-19. Both conserved end residues are part of each CDR3. A D gene is named only where the DNA matches it firmly.

v_call,d_call,j_call,cdr3_aa
TRBV19,TRBD1,TRBJ2-1,CASSTQGLENEQFF
TRBV11-2,TRBD2,TRBJ2-1,CASSLERTSLSNEQFF
TRBV7-2,.,TRBJ2-1,CASSLARNSYNEQFF
TRBV6-1,TRBD2,TRBJ2-1,CASSDLAGSSYNEQFF
TRBV6-6,TRBD1,TRBJ1-1,CASTHTPTGATEAFF
TRBV29-1,TRBD2,TRBJ2-3,CSAQGLAVYGDDTQYF
TRBV12-5,TRBD2,TRBJ2-7,CASAPGLAVSYEQYF
TRBV7-6,.,TRBJ2-7,CASSLDLGGAGADNEQYF
TRBV7-6,.,TRBJ1-1,CASSLAPGEGTEAFF
TRBV27,.,TRBJ1-2,CASSPARAYGYTF
TRBV6-4,TRBD2,TRBJ2-1,CASSRWGGEQFF
TRBV30,TRBD1,TRBJ1-2,CAWSGTGSLGGYTF
TRBV6-2/TRBV6-3,TRBD1,TRBJ1-2,CASSRQGINGYTF
TRBV4-3,.,TRBJ1-4,CASSPGGNNEKLFF
TRBV7-6,.,TRBJ2-2,CASSSSTGELFF
TRBV5-4,.,TRBJ1-2,CASSLASWGGTNYGYTF
TRBV12-5,TRBD1,TRBJ2-7,CASGRDRDYEQYF
TRBV6-2/TRBV6-3,.,TRBJ2-2,CASSYGRTGELFF
TRBV6-5,.,TRBJ2-5,CASSLGWGDKETQYF
TRBV29-1,.,TRBJ2-5,CSVGAPGETQYF
TRBV2,.,TRBJ2-7,CASSGQRSSYEQYF
TRBV29-1,TRBD1,TRBJ1-2,CSVGQGLRGYTF
TRBV2,TRBD1,TRBJ2-7,CASTPGQGSYEQYF
TRBV7-2,.,TRBJ2-3,CASSPRENPGTDTQYF
TRBV3-1/TRBV3-2,.,TRBJ2-1,CASSPSSYNEQFF
TRBV5-1,TRBD1,TRBJ2-1,CASSSQGAGNEQFF
TRBV10-3,.,TRBJ2-2,CAISRDAANTGELFF
TRBV6-5,TRBD1,TRBJ1-2,CASSRQGGDYGYTF
TRBV29-1,.,TRBJ1-1,CSVEGQMNTEAFF
TRBV3-1/TRBV3-2,TRBD1,TRBJ1-6,CASSPDRSNSPLHF
TRBV2,TRBD1,TRBJ2-7,CASGQGRAISYEQYF
TRBV10-3,.,TRBJ2-5,CAISGGRTRQETQYF
TRBV2,TRBD2,TRBJ2-1,CASRSGTSGTLIEFF
TRBV7-2,TRBD2,TRBJ2-1,CASSLGGTSGYEQFF
TRBV12-3/TRBV12-4,.,TRBJ2-7,CASSFRRYEQYF